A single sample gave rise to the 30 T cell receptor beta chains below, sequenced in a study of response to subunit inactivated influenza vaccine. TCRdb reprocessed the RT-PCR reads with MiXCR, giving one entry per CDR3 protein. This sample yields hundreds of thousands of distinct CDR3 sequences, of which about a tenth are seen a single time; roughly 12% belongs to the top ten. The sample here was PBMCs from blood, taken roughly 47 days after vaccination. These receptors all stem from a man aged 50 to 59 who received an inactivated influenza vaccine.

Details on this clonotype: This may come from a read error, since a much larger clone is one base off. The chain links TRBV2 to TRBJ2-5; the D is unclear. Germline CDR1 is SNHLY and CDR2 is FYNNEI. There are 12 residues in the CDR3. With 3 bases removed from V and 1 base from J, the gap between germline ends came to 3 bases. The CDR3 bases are TGTGCCAGCAGTGACAGCCAAGAGACCCAGTACTTC. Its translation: CASSDSQETQYF.

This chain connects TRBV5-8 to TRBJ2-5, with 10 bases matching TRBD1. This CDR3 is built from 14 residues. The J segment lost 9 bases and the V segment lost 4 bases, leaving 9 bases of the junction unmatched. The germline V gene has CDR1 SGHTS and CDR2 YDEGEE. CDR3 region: CASSGRTGGLAQYF. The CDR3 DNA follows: TGTGCCAGCAGCGGAAGGACAGGGGGTTTGGCCCAGTACTTC. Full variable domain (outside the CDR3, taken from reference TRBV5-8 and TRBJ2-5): EAGVTQSPTHLIKTRGQQATLRCSPISGHTSVYWYQQALGLGLQFLLWYDEGEERNRGNFPPRFSGRQFPNYSSELNVNALELEDSALYLCASSGRTGGLAQYFGPGTRLLVL.

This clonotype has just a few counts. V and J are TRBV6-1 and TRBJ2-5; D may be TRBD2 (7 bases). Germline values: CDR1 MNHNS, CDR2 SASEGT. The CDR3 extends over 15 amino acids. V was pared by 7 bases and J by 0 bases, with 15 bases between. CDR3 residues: CASTPWGGNQETQYF. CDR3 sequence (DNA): TGTGCCAGCACCCCTTGGGGGGGCAACCAAGAGACCCAGTACTTC.

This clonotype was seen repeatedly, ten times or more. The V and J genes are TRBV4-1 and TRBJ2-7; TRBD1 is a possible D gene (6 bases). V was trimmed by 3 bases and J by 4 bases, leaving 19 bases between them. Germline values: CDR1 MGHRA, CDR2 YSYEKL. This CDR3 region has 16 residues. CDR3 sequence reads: CASSHHTKTGKYEQYF. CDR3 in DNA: TGCGCCAGCAGCCATCACACGAAAACAGGGAAGTACGAGCAGTACTTC.

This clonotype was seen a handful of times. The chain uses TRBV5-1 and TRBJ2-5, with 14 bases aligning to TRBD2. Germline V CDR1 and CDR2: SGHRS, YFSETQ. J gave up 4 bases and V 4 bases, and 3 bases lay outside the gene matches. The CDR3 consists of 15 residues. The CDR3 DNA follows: TGCGCCAGCAGCGCCGGACTAGCGGGAGGAGAGACCCAGTACTTC. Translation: CASSAGLAGGETQYF.

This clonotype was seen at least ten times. The chain's CDR3 is CASSGHRDRNEKLFF. In DNA form, the CDR3 reads TGTGCCAGCAGCGGACACCGGGACAGAAATGAAAAACTGTTTTTT. The rearrangement joins TRBV5-8 to TRBJ1-4; 7 positions match TRBD1. The CDR3 consists of 15 residues. Germline values: CDR1 SGHTS, CDR2 YDEGEE. The trim removed 4 bases at V and 5 bases at J, leaving 8 bases unmatched.

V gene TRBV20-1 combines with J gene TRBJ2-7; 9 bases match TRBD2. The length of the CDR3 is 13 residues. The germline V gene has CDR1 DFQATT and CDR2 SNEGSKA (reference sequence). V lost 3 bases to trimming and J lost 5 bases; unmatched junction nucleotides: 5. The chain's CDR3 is CSASAGGPHEQYF. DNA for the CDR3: TGCAGTGCTAGCGCGGGGGGGCCCCACGAGCAGTACTTC.

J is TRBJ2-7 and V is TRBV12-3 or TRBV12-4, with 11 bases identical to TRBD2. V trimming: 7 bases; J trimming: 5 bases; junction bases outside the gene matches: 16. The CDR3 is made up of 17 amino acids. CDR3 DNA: TGTGCCAGCACCAAAGGGCGGGGTCTAGCGGGAGGTAACGAGCAGTACTTC. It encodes CASTKGRGLAGGNEQYF.

Here the CDR3 DNA reads TGCGCCAGCAGCTTGGCCCCTAGCGGGGGCAATGAGCAGTTCTTC. This codes for CASSLAPSGGNEQFF. The chain uses TRBV5-1 and TRBJ2-1; 10 nucleotides match TRBD2. The CDR3 consists of 15 residues. With V trimmed by 0 bases and J by 6 bases, 3 bases remained unmatched. The germline gives CDR1 SGHRS, CDR2 YFSETQ. The whole variable domain, remainder taken from reference TRBV5-1 and TRBJ2-1, is KAGVTQTPRYLIKTRGQQVTLSCSPISGHRSVSWYQQTPGQGLQFLFEYFSETQRNKGNFPGRFSGRQFSNSRSEMNVSTLELGDSALYLCASSLAPSGGNEQFFGPGTRLTVL.

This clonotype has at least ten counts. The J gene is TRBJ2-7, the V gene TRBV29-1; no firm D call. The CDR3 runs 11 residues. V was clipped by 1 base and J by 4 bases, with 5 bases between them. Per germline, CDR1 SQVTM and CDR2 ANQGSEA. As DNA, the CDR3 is TGCAGCGTTGAAGCCAAATACGAGCAGTACTTC. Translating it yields CSVEAKYEQYF.

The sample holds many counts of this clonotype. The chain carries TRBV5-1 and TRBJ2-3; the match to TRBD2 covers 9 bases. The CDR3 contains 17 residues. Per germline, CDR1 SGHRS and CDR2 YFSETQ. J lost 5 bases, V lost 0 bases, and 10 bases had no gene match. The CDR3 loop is CASSLARGGRALDTQYF. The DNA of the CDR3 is TGCGCCAGCAGCTTGGCCCGTGGCGGGAGGGCCCTAGATACGCAGTATTTT.

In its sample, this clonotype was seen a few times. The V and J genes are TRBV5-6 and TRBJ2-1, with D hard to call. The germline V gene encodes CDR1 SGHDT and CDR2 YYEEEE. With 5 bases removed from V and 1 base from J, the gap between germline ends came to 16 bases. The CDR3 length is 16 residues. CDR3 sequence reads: CASSSALGRSYNEQFF. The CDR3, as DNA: TGTGCCAGCAGTTCAGCCCTAGGTCGATCCTACAATGAGCAGTTCTTC.

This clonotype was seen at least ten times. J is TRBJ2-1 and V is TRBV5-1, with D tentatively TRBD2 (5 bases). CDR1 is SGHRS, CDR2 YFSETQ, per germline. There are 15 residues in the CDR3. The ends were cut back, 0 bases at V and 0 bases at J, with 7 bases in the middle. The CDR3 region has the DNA TGCGCCAGCAGCTTGGGTACTAGCTCCTACAATGAGCAGTTCTTC. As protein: CASSLGTSSYNEQFF.

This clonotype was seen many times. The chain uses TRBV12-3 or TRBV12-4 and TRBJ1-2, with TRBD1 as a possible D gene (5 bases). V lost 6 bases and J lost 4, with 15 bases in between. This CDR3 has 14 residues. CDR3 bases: TGTGCCAGCAGCGGTGGAGCAGGGTCCTATGGCTACACCTTC. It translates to CASSGGAGSYGYTF.

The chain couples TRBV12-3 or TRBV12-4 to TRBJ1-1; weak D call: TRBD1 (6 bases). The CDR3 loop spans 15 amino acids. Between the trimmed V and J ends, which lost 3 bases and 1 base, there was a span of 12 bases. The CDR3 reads CASSFKKQGNTEAFF. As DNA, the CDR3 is TGTGCCAGCAGTTTCAAGAAACAGGGGAACACTGAAGCTTTCTTT.

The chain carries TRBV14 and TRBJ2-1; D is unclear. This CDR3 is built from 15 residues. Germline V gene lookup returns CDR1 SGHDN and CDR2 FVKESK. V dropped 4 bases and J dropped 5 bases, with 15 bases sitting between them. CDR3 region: CASSRGRSVDNEQFF. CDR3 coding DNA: TGTGCCAGCAGCCGAGGAAGGAGCGTGGACAATGAGCAGTTCTTC.

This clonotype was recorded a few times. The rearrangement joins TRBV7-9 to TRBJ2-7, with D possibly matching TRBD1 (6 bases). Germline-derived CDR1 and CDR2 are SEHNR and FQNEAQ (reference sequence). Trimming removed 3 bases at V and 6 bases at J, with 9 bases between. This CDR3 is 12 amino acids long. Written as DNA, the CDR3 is TGTGCCAGCAGCTTGCTGGGGGCCGAGCAGTACTTC. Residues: CASSLLGAEQYF.

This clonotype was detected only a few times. The CDR3 DNA sequence: TGTGCCAGCAGCGTCGAGGGACAGGGGGCCCTCTCCTACGAGCAGTACTTC. It yields the protein CASSVEGQGALSYEQYF. V is TRBV9 and J is TRBJ2-7; 12 bases line up with TRBD1. Germline lookup yields CDR1 SGDLS and CDR2 YYNGEE. This CDR3 has 17 amino acids. J gave up 0 bases and V 2 bases, and 6 bases lay outside the gene matches.

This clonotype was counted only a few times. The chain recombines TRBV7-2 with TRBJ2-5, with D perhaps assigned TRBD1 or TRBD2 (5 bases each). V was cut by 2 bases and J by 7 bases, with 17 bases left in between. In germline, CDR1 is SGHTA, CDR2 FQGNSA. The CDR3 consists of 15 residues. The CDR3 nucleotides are TGTGCCAGCAGCTTATCGATGGGGGAATCGGGGACCCAGTACTTC. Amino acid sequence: CASSLSMGESGTQYF.

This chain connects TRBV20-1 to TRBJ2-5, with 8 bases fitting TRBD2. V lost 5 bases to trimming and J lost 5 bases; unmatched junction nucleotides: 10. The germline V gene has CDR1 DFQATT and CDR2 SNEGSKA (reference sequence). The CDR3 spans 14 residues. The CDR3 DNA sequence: TGCAGTGCTTCAACGGGAGGGCCTTGGGAGACCCAGTACTTC. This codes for CSASTGGPWETQYF.

DNA of the CDR3: TGTGCCAGCAGTTTAGCGCTAGGGGCCGCAATCGGCAATCAGCCCCAGCATTTT. Amino acid sequence: CASSLALGAAIGNQPQHF. The chain couples TRBV12-3 or TRBV12-4 to TRBJ1-5; possibly TRBD1 for D (5 bases). The CDR3 contains 18 residues. V was clipped by 0 bases and J by 2 bases, with 17 bases between them.

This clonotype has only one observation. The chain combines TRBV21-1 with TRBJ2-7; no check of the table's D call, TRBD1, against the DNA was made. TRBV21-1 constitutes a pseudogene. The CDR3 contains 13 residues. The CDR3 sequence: CASSSDRGNEQYF. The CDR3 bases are TGTGCCAGCAGCTCCGACAGGGGGAACGAGCAGTACTTC.

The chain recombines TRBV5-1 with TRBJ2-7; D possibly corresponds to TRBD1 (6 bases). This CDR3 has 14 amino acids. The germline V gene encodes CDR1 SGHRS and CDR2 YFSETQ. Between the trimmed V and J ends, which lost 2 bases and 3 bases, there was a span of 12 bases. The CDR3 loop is CASSLAQGYYEQYF. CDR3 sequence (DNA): TGCGCCAGCAGCTTAGCACAGGGTTACTACGAGCAGTACTTC.

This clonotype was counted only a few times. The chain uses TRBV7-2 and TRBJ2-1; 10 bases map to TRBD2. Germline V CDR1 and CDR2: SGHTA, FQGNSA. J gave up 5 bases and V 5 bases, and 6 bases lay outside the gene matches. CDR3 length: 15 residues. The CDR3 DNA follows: TGTGCCAGCAGCCGAGCGGGGGGGCAGAACAATGAGCAGTTCTTC. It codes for CASSRAGGQNNEQFF.

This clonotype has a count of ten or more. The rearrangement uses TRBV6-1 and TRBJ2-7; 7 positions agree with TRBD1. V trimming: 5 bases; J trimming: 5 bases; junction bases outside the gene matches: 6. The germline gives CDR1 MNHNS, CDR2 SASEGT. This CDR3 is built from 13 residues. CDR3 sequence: CASSQTGSDEQYF. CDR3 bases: TGTGCCAGCAGTCAGACAGGGTCTGACGAGCAGTACTTC.

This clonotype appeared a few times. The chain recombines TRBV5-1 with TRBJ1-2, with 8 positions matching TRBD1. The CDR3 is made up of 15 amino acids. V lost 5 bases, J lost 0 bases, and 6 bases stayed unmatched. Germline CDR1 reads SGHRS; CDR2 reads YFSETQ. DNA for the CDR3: TGCGCCAGCAGGCCCAGGACAGGGTCTAACTATGGCTACACCTTC. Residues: CASRPRTGSNYGYTF.

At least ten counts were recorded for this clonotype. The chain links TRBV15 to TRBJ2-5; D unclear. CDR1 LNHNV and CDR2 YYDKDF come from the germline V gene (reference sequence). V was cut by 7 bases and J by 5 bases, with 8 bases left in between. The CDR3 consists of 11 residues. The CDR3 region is CATTLGETQYF. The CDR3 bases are TGTGCCACCACTCTAGGGGAGACCCAGTACTTC.

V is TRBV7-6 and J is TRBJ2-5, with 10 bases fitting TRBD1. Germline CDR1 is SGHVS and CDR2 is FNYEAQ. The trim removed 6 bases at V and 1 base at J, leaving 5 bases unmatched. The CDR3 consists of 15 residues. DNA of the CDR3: TGTGCCAGCAGAAAGGACAGGGGGATCCAAGAGACCCAGTACTTC. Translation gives CASRKDRGIQETQYF.

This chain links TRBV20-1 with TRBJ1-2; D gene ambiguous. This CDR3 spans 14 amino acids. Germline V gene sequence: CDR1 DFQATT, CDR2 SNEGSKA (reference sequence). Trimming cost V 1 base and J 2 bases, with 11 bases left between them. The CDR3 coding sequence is TGCAGTGCTAGAGCCACCACTTACAACTATGGCTACACCTTC. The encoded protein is CSARATTYNYGYTF.

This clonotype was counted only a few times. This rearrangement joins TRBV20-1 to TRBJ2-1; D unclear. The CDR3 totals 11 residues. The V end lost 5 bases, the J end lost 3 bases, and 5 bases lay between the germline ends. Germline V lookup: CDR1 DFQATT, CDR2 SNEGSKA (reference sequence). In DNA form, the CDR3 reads TGCAGTGCTCCTGACTACAATGAGCAGTTCTTC. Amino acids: CSAPDYNEQFF.